These 18 T cell receptor beta chains were sequenced from one sample in a study of Graves' ophthalmopathy and Graves' hyperthyroidism (dated by TCRdb to the late 2010s). This sample was sequenced with an Illumina HiSeq 2000. For repertoire sequencing, the TCR beta CDR3 regions were amplified from RNA transcripts. A first-round RT-PCR used HTBI primers with the Qiagen OneStep RT-PCR kit, followed by a second-round multiplex PCR, size selection and purification. The public reads were reprocessed in TCRdb via fastp at Q25 and MiXCR, keeping in-frame beta chains. Here each entry gathers all rows of one CDR3 protein and keeps the most common genes and DNA. The sample profile shows 300,000 to 400,000 distinct CDR3 sequences; roughly 17% of them were found once. About 12% of the sample is held by the ten biggest clonotypes. The specimen sequenced was peripheral blood. Every receptor here comes from an adult man with Graves' ophthalmopathy.

The sample holds many counts of this clonotype. V usage is TRBV19 and J usage is TRBJ1-5; D might be TRBD1 (6 bases). CDR1 and CDR2 (germline): LNHDA, SQIVND (reference sequence). This CDR3 has 13 amino acids. V was shortened by 1 base and J by 6 bases, with 7 bases between the two germline ends. CDR3 bases: TGTGCCAGTAGTATAGTACAGGGTCAGCCCCAGCATTTT. Its translation is CASSIVQGQPQHF.

This clonotype has a count of ten or more. The chain carries TRBV15 and TRBJ1-2; D not resolved. The CDR3 loop spans 14 amino acids. Deletions cut 0 bases from V and 8 bases from J, with 13 bases between. The germline CDR1 and CDR2 sequences are LNHNV and YYDKDF (reference sequence). CDR3 protein: CATSRDRASRGYTF. The CDR3 DNA reads TGTGCCACCAGCAGAGATAGGGCCAGTCGAGGCTACACCTTC. Combining the CDR3 with reference TRBV15 and TRBJ1-2 gives the whole variable domain DAMVIQNPRYQVTQFGKPVTLSCSQTLNHNVMYWYQQKSSQAPKLLFHYYDKDFNNEADTPDNFQSRRPNTSFCFLDIRSPGLGDTAMYLCATSRDRASRGYTFGSGTRLTVV.

The chain links TRBV7-2 to TRBJ1-6, with D possibly matching TRBD1 (5 bases). The CDR3 totals 14 residues. V was pared by 5 bases and J by 3 bases, with 8 bases between. Germline-derived CDR1 and CDR2 are SGHTA and FQGNSA. The CDR3 DNA follows: TGTGCCAGCAGCACCCAGGGCTATAATTCACCCCTCCACTTT. It encodes CASSTQGYNSPLHF.

This clonotype was seen many times. The chain employs TRBV4-3 and TRBJ1-5; no clear D gene. Trimming cost V 0 bases and J 4 bases, with 4 bases left between them. Germline V gene lookup returns CDR1 LGHNA and CDR2 YSLEER. The CDR3 is 13 residues long. The CDR3 DNA reads TGCGCCAGCAGCCAAGATTTTAATCAGCCCCAGCATTTT. Residues: CASSQDFNQPQHF.

This clonotype was found many times. The genes are TRBV2 and TRBJ2-5; TRBD2 agrees at 7 bases. The CDR3 is 15 amino acids. Per germline, CDR1 SNHLY and CDR2 FYNNEI. V shed 2 bases, J shed 1 base, and the junction held 4 bases outside the gene matches. The CDR3 DNA reads TGTGCCAGCAGTGAATGGGCTAGCGGCCAAGAGACCCAGTACTTC. Translation gives CASSEWASGQETQYF.

This clonotype has a count of ten or more. J is TRBJ1-5 and V is TRBV29-1; D perhaps matches TRBD1 (5 bases). V gave up 8 bases and J gave up 4 bases, with 18 bases separating them. The CDR3 has 14 residues. In germline, CDR1 is SQVTM, CDR2 ANQGSEA. The CDR3 reads CSWGRGDLNQPQHF. In DNA form, the CDR3 reads TGCAGCTGGGGACGAGGGGACCTAAATCAGCCCCAGCATTTT. Variable domain in full (rest from reference TRBV29-1 and TRBJ1-5): SAVISQKPSRDICQRGTSLTIQCQVDSQVTMMFWYRQQPGQSLTLIATANQGSEATYESGFVIDKFPISRPNLTFSTLTVSNMSPEDSSIYLCSWGRGDLNQPQHFGDGTRLSIL.

This clonotype appeared once. This chain connects TRBV7-8 to TRBJ2-5; 8 bases align to TRBD2. This CDR3 contains 14 residues. Germline CDR1 SGHVS, CDR2 FQNEAQ. V lost 4 bases and J lost 4; bases outside the gene matches: 5. CDR3: CASSSRGGSETQYF. CDR3 sequence (DNA): TGTGCCAGCAGCTCCCGGGGGGGCTCAGAGACCCAGTACTTC. Using reference TRBV7-8 and TRBJ2-5 for the parts outside the CDR3, the full variable domain is GAGVSQSPRYKVAKRGQDVALRCDPISGHVSLFWYQQALGQGPEFLTYFQNEAQLDKSGLPSDRFFAERPEGSVSTLKIQRTQQEDSAVYLCASSSRGGSETQYFGPGTRLLVL.

This clonotype was seen ten or more times. V and J are TRBV20-1 and TRBJ2-7; D is possibly TRBD1 (6 bases). The CDR3 runs 13 residues. Looked up from germline, CDR1 is DFQATT and CDR2 is SNEGSKA (reference sequence). Trimming removed 2 bases at V and 6 bases at J, with 14 bases between. The CDR3 reads CSARKQGGSEQYF. Written as DNA, the CDR3 is TGCAGTGCTAGAAAACAGGGTGGGTCCGAGCAGTACTTC.

In its sample, this clonotype was seen many times. The chain uses TRBV2 and TRBJ1-1; 7 bases are a match to TRBD1. CDR3 length: 13 amino acids. V trimming: 5 bases; J trimming: 5 bases; junction bases outside the gene matches: 5. CDR1 is SNHLY, CDR2 FYNNEI, per germline. The CDR3 sequence is CASSMGQSTEAFF. Written as DNA, the CDR3 is TGTGCCAGCAGTATGGGACAGTCAACTGAAGCTTTCTTT.

This clonotype has ten or more counts. The chain joins TRBV19 to TRBJ2-2, with 9 nucleotides matching TRBD1. Germline loops: CDR1 LNHDA, CDR2 SQIVND (reference sequence). The CDR3 contains 15 residues. V shed 6 bases and J 2 bases; nucleotides not matched to a gene: 4. CDR3 DNA: TGTGCCAGTAGCATGACAGGGGGAAACACCGGGGAGCTGTTTTTT. The encoded protein is CASSMTGGNTGELFF.

The sample holds many counts of this clonotype. This chain links TRBV10-3 with TRBJ1-2, with 8 bases that match TRBD1. The CDR3 contains 13 residues. Germline assignment: CDR1 ENHRY and CDR2 SYGVKD. The trim removed 7 bases at V and 5 bases at J, leaving 6 bases unmatched. The CDR3 protein is CAIMRDRQYGYTF. The CDR3 region has the DNA TGTGCCATCATGAGGGACAGGCAATATGGCTACACCTTC.

The table lists this clonotype with a few counts. The rearrangement links TRBV30 to TRBJ2-5; the match to TRBD2 covers 10 bases. The CDR3 sequence is 17 residues long. CDR1 is GTSNPN and CDR2 is SVGIG in the germline V gene (reference sequence). V lost 0 bases, J lost 5 bases, and 12 bases stayed unmatched. This CDR3 reads CAWSVPPPAGGLETQYF. CDR3 DNA sequence: TGTGCCTGGAGTGTACCCCCTCCAGCGGGGGGGCTGGAGACCCAGTACTTC.

This sequence joins TRBV11-2 and TRBJ2-1; D assignment may be TRBD1 or TRBD2 (5 bases each). The CDR3 length is 14 residues. The germline gives CDR1 SGHAT, CDR2 FQNNGV. Trimming shortened V by 5 bases and J by 2 bases, and 10 bases separated the two germline ends. CDR3: CASSPGAAYNEQFF. The CDR3 DNA reads as TGTGCCAGCAGCCCCGGGGCAGCCTACAATGAGCAGTTCTTC.

This clonotype was seen many times. The rearrangement uses TRBV10-3 and TRBJ2-7; D gene unclear. This CDR3 spans 17 amino acids. Germline CDR1 is ENHRY and CDR2 is SYGVKD. Trimming left V 0 bases short and J 2 bases short, with 17 bases between. The DNA of the CDR3 is TGTGCCATCAGTGAGTCCCTGGGGAAGGGATCCACCTACGAGCAGTACTTC. Translating gives CAISESLGKGSTYEQYF.

The chain couples TRBV7-8 to TRBJ2-7, with 7 bases lining up with TRBD2. Germline assignment: CDR1 SGHVS and CDR2 FQNEAQ. Germline trimming cut 3 bases from V and 4 bases from J; bases unmatched to any gene: 12. The CDR3 spans 16 residues. In DNA form, the CDR3 reads TGTGCCAGCAGCTTCACTCGCGGGAGCCCCTCGTACGAGCAGTACTTC. Protein sequence: CASSFTRGSPSYEQYF.

This clonotype has a handful of counts. The chain has TRBV18 and TRBJ2-7; 10 bases match TRBD2. The V gene end was trimmed by 3 bases and the J gene end by 2 bases; junction bases not matched to a gene: 7. CDR3 length: 16 residues. Germline-derived CDR1 and CDR2 are KGHSH and LQKENI. The CDR3 region has the DNA TGTGCCAGCTCACCTTTTTCCAGCGGGGGGGCCTACGAGCAGTACTTC. Residues: CASSPFSSGGAYEQYF.

In this sample, this clonotype turned up many times. This sequence joins TRBV6-8 and TRBJ2-5; no reliable D call. CDR1 and CDR2 (germline): MNHGY, SAAAGT. V lost 6 bases and J 7 bases, leaving 24 bases between the germline ends. This CDR3 contains 16 residues. The CDR3 spells CASRGLQSQARRTQYF. In DNA form, the CDR3 reads TGTGCCAGCAGAGGATTGCAGTCGCAAGCCCGTAGGACCCAGTACTTC.

This clonotype was detected ten times or more. V and J are TRBV11-3 and TRBJ2-5; D possibly corresponds to TRBD2 (5 bases). V shed 3 bases and J shed 5 bases, with 13 bases lying between them. CDR3 length: 14 amino acids. Germline V CDR1 and CDR2: SGHNT, YENEEA. The CDR3 nucleotides are TGTGCCAGCAGCTTCGGGGTTGCCGGGGAGACCCAGTACTTC. The encoded protein is CASSFGVAGETQYF.